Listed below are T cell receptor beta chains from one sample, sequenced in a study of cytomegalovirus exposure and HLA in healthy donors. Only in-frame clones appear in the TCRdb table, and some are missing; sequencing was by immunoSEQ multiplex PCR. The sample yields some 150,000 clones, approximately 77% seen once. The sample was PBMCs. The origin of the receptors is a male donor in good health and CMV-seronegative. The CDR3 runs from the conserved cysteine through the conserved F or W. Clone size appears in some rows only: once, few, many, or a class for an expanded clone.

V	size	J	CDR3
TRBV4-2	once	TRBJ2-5	CASSQDRTSGQETQYF
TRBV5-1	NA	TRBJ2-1	CASSLSGGSPEGQFF
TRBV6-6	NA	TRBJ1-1	CASSSPVGNTEAFF
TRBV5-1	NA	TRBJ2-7	CASSQTGLASREQYF
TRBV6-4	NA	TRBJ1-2	CASSEGQNANYGNTF
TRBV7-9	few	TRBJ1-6	CASSARGQPNSPLHF
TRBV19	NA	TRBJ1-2	CASQGAQGYGYTF
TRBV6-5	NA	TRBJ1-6	CASNGGSSYNSPLHF
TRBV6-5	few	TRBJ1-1	CASSETSNTEAFF
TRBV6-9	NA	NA	CASSYSTIGTSGPVEYEQYF
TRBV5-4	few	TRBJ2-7	CASSLDLQFTVSYEQYF
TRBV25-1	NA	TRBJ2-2	CASSDGRQGDTGELFF
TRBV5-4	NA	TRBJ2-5	CASSGGTDRGGTQYF
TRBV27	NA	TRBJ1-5	CASSLSGQGGNQPQHF
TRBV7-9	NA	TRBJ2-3	CASSLAFGTDTQYF
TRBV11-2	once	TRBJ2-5	CASSLGAPGLRETQYF
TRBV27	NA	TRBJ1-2	CASSLSSREGYTF
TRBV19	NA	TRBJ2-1	CATWAGLYNEQFF
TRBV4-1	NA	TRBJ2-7	CASSQDSGRYEQYF
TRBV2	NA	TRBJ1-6	CASSEPRGQGSSPLHF
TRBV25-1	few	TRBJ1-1	CASSPVTGTDTEAFF
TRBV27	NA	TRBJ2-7	CARAGPTYEQYF
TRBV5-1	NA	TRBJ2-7	CASSLTRGIYEQYF
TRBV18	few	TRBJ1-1	CASSPRGNTEAFF
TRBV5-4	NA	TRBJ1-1	CASSLVRDTEAFF
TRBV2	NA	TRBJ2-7	CASLDRSYEQYF
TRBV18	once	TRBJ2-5	CASSQSQGIETQYF
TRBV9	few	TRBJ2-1	CASSPVAGGGYNEQFF
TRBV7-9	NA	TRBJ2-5	CASSLGGEGETQYF
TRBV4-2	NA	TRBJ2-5	CASSQEVTGGRQETQYF
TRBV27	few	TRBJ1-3	CASSPTGLGGNTIYF
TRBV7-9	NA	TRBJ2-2	CSSSSVPLAGGPSGELFF
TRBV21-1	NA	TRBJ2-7	CATPGGTEQYF
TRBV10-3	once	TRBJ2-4	CAISEFEGLAKNIQYF
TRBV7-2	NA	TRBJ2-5	CASSTWGGAGGRETQYF
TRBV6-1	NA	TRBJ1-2	CASSLMQYYGYTF
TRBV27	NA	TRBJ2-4	CASSPGPQRYNIQYF
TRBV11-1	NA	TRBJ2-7	CASSSRLTYEQYF
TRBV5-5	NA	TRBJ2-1	CASSPTGGSYNEQFF
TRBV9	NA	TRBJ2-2	CASTFSQGAGELFF
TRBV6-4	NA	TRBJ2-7	CASSPTRRDFTYEQYF
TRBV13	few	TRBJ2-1	CASSLGQGSNEQFF
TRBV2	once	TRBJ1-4	CASNQGRKLFF
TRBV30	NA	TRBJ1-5	CAWSRGQGGIQPQHF
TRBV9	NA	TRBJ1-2	CASSIQGAGGFGYTF
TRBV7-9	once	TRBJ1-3	CASSYFLGQSSGNTIYF
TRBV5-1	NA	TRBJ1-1	CATKQPGANTEAFF
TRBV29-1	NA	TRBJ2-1	CSVEEGQGYNEQFF
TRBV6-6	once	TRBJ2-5	CASSPRLAETQYF
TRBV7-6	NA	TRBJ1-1	CASGGGNTEAFF
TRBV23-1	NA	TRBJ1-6	CASSQSQGVVDSPLHF
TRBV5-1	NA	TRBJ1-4	CASSGGLSHEKLFF
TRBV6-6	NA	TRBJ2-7	CASSYSVEQYF
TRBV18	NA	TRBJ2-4	CASSRDRGKNIQYF
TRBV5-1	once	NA	CASSFSDPGYEQYF
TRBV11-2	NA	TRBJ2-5	CASSPPQRPGGWETQYF
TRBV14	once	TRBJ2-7	CASSQASRRGEQYF
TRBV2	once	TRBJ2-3	CASSESAGTGYTDTQYF
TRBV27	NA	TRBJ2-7	CASSLRRDRVHLPEYF
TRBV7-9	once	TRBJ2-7	CASSLTGTPLEQYF